The rows below give T cell receptor beta chains drawn from one sample of a study of Graves' ophthalmopathy and Graves' hyperthyroidism. MiXCR was run by TCRdb on the multiplex PCR reads, yielding one entry per CDR3 protein. Counted here are under 800,000 distinct CDR3 sequences, about 24% occurring once; the ten biggest clones make up roughly 6.9%. Sequencing input: peripheral blood. The receptors shown here come from a woman aged 18 to 35 with stable Graves' hyperthyroidism. Some clones in this sample may be carry-over from other donors' samples. The CDR3 runs from the conserved cysteine through the conserved F or W. A D gene is named only where the DNA matches it firmly. Not all rows give a size; the values are once, few, many and, for expanded clones, a class.

CDR3 protein: CAWQAKLGGVHTEAFF
CDR3 DNA: TGTGCCTGGCAGGCCAAACTAGGGGGCGTTCACACTGAAGCTTTCTTT
CDR3 length: 16
D gene: TRBD1
J gene: TRBJ1-1
clone size: many
V gene: TRBV30

CDR3 protein: CASRPGGRGYEQYF
CDR3 DNA: TGTGCCAGCAGGCCGGGGGGGAGAGGCTACGAGCAGTACTTC
CDR3 length: 14
D gene: TRBD2
J gene: TRBJ2-7
clone size: few
V gene: TRBV11-2

CDR3 protein: CASSGPGPYEQYF
CDR3 DNA: TGTGCCAGCAGCGGTCCGGGCCCCTACGAGCAGTACTTC
CDR3 length: 13
D gene: .
J gene: TRBJ2-7
clone size: .
V gene: TRBV9

CDR3 protein: CASSEREGVAYEQYF
CDR3 DNA: TGTGCCAGCAGTGAAAGGGAAGGGGTAGCCTACGAGCAGTACTTC
CDR3 length: 15
D gene: .
J gene: TRBJ2-7
clone size: .
V gene: TRBV2

CDR3 protein: CASRSAGTSNYGYTF
CDR3 DNA: TGTGCCAGCAGGTCGGCAGGTACCTCTAACTATGGCTACACCTTC
CDR3 length: 15
D gene: .
J gene: TRBJ1-2
clone size: many
V gene: TRBV12-3/TRBV12-4

CDR3 protein: CASSKTRFSVEQYF
CDR3 DNA: TGTGCCAGCAGTAAGACTAGATTCTCAGTTGAGCAGTACTTC
CDR3 length: 14
D gene: .
J gene: TRBJ2-7
clone size: many
V gene: TRBV6-1

CDR3 protein: CASSDGQDYEQYF
CDR3 DNA: TGTGCCAGCAGTGACGGACAGGACTACGAGCAGTACTTC
CDR3 length: 13
D gene: TRBD1
J gene: TRBJ2-7
clone size: many
V gene: TRBV6-1

CDR3 protein: CATISNQAQHF
CDR3 DNA: TGTGCCACCATTAGCAATCAAGCCCAGCATTTT
CDR3 length: 11
D gene: .
J gene: TRBJ1-5
clone size: few
V gene: TRBV27

CDR3 protein: CASSLGGALAGGTYEQYF
CDR3 DNA: TGTGCCAGCAGTTTAGGGGGAGCACTAGCGGGAGGTACCTACGAGCAGTACTTC
CDR3 length: 18
D gene: TRBD2
J gene: TRBJ2-7
clone size: many
V gene: TRBV28

CDR3 protein: CASTRVPEAFF
CDR3 DNA: TGTGCCAGCACTCGTGTCCCTGAAGCTTTCTTT
CDR3 length: 11
D gene: .
J gene: TRBJ1-1
clone size: many
V gene: TRBV12-3/TRBV12-4

CDR3 protein: CASSLGGGGQVSYNSPLHF
CDR3 DNA: TGTGCCAGCAGCTTAGGCGGCGGGGGGCAGGTCTCCTATAATTCACCCCTCCACTTT
CDR3 length: 19
D gene: .
J gene: TRBJ1-6
clone size: many
V gene: TRBV11-2